This TCR beta chain comes out of a study of T cells in Graves' hyperthyroidism and ophthalmopathy. Overall study findings and caveats: Most expanded thyroid clonotypes above 0.001 also appeared in blood.

RNA transcripts were the template for amplifying TCR beta CDR3 regions. The study used the HTBI primer set for a first-round RT-PCR of the TCR CDR3. TCRdb itself ran the multiplex PCR reads through MiXCR, one entry per CDR3 protein. Of around 400,000 distinct CDR3 sequences in the sample, about 12% were seen once. Hyperthyroidism had been newly diagnosed in patients aged 18 to 65, and its duration was under 2 months. The authors obtained PBMCs from roughly 9.7 ml of fresh peripheral blood. This clonotype was counted many times. The antigen remains undetermined. The source is a woman under 30 with Graves' hyperthyroidism. Sequenced sample: blood.

The CDR3 nucleotides read TGTGCCAGCAGCGGCGGACAGAGCTCTGGAAACACCATATATTTT. It codes for CASSGGQSSGNTIYF. The chain links TRBV11-2 to TRBJ1-3, with D tentatively TRBD1 (6 bases). V was cut by 5 bases and J by 0 bases, with 11 bases left in between. CDR1 SGHAT and CDR2 FQNNGV come from the germline V gene. The length of the CDR3 is 15 residues.